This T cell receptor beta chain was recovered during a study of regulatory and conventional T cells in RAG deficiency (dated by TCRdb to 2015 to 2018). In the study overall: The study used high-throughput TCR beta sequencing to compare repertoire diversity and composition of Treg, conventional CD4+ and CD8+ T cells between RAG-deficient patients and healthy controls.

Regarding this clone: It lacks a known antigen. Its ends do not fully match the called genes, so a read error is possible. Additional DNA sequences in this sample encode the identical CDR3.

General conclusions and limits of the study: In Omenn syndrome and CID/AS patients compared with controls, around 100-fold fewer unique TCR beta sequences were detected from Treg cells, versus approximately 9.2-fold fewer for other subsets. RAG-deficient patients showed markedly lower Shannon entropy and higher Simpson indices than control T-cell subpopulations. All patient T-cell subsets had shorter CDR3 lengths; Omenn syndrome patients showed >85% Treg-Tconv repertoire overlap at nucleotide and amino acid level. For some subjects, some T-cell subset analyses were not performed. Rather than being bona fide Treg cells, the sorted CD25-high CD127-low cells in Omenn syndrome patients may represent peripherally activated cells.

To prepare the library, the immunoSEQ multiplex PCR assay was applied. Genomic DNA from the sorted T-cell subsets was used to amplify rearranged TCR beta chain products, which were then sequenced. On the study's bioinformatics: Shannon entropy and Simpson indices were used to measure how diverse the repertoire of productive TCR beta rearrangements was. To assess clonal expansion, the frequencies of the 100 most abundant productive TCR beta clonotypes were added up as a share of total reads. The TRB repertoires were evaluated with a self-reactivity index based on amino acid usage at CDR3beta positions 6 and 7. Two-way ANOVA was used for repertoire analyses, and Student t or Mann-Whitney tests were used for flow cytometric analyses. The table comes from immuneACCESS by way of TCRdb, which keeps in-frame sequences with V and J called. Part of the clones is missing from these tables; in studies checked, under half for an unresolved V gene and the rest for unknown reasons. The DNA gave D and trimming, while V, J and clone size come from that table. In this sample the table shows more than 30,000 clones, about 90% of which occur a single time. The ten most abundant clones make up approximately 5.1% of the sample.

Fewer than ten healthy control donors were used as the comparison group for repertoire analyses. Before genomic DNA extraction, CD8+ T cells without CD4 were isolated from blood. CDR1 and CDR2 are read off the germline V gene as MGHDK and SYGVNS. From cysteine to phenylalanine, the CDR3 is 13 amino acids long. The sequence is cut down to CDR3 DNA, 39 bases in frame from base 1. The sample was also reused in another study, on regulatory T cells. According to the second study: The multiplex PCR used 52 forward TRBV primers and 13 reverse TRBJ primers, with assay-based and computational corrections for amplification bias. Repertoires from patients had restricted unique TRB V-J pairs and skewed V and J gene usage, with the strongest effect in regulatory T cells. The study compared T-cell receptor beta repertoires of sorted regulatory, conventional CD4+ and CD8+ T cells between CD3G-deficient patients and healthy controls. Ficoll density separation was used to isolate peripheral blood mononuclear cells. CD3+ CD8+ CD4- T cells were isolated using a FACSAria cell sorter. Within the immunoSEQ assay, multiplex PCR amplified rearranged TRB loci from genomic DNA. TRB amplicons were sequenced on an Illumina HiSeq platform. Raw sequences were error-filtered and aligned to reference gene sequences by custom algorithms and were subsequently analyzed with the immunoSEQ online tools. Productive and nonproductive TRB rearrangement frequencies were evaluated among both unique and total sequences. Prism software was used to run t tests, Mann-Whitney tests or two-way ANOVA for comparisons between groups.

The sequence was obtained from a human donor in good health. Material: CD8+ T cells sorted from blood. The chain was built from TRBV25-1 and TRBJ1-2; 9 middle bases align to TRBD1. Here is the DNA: TGCGCCAGCAGTGTCGGGGACAGGGAAGGCTACACCTTC. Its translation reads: CASSVGDREGYTF.